This entry describes one T cell receptor (beta chain). Per the study methods: The authors estimated nucleated cell counts from reference gene primer amplification. Sequenced by immunoSEQ multiplex PCR; TCRdb stores in-frame clones only, minus some. V, J and clone size reflect that table, while D and trimming were determined from the DNA. The sample lists approximately 210,000 clones, approximately 80% occurring once. This entry is derived from a study of blood T cell repertoires in COVID-19. Study information: There were acute and convalescent COVID-19 samples, and they came from the United States, Italy and Spain.

Germline trimming cut 3 bases from V and 1 base from J; bases unmatched to any gene: 7. Germline V lookup: CDR1 LGHDT, CDR2 YNNKEL (reference sequence). The CDR3 has 16 amino acids. Recruitment covered over 20 US areas and drew participants whose ages spanned about 18 to 90 years. The clonotype was recovered from a man aged 25-45 years with acute COVID-19. The chain couples TRBV3-1 (or the pseudogene TRBV3-2) to TRBJ2-3, with 7 bases aligning to TRBD1. Sequenced sample: PBMCs or T cells enriched from blood (not recorded which). The CDR3 nucleotides read TGTGCCAGCAGCCACTACTCAGGGGGACGCACAGATACGCAGTATTTT. Translated: CASSHYSGGRTDTQYF.